The present T cell receptor beta chain was sequenced within a study of T cell repertoires in cytomegalovirus infection. A single record per CDR3 protein comes from TCRdb applying MiXCR to the reads. The table has approximately 200,000 distinct CDR3 sequences, under 25% seen once. The V and J ends lost 6 bases and 6 bases respectively, with 16 bases between them. CDR3 length: 14 amino acids. Germline loops: CDR1 MDHEN, CDR2 SYDVKM. Material: CD8+ T cells from PBMCs. The receptor comes from a human donor in good health (CMV status not recorded). Some clones in this sample may be carry-over from other donors' samples. The gene calls are TRBV28 and TRBJ2-3, with unresolved D. DNA for the CDR3: TGTGCCAGCAGCCCAATAGTGACGGTGGATACGCAGTATTTT. This codes for CASSPIVTVDTQYF. The variable domain in full, with the rest retrieved from reference TRBV28 and TRBJ2-3, is DVKVTQSSRYLVKRTGEKVFLECVQDMDHENMFWYRQDPGLGLRLIYFSYDVKMKEKGDIPEGYSVSREKKERFSLILESASTNQTSMYLCASSPIVTVDTQYFGPGTRLTVL.